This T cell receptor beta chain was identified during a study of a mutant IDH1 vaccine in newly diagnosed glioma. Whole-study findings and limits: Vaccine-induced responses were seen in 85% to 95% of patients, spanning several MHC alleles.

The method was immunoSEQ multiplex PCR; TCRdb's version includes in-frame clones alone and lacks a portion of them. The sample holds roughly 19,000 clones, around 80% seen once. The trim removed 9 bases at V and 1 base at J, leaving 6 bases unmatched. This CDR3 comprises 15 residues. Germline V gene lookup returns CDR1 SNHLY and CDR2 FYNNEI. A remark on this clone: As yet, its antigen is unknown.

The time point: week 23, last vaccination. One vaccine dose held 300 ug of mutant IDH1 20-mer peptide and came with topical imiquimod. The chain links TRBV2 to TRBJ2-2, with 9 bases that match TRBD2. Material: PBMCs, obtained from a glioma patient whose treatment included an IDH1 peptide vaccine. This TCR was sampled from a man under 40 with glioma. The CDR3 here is CASQRLAVNTGELFF. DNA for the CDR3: TGTGCCAGTCAAAGACTAGCGGTGAACACCGGGGAGCTGTTTTTT.